This paragraph covers one T cell receptor beta chain sequence. V was clipped by 0 bases and J by 4 bases; unmatched bases: 6. This CDR3 is built from 16 residues. CDR1 MGHRA and CDR2 YSYEKL come from the germline V gene. The sample originates from a study of T-cell reconstitution after alpha-beta-depleted transplantation in children. The library targeted TCRbeta and was prepared with unique molecular identifiers. TCRdb reprocessed the PCR reads with MiXCR, giving one entry per CDR3 protein. The table has approximately 490,000 distinct CDR3 sequences, roughly a tenth seen once. This chain joins TRBV4-1 and TRBJ2-1; 7 bases map to TRBD2. This sequence originates from a child younger than 10 with inherited bone marrow failure, due to receive a stem cell transplant. Source: PBMCs, taken before TCRalphabeta/CD19-depleted stem cell transplant. The CDR3 loop reads CASSQEAGRPYNEQFF. In DNA, the CDR3 is TGCGCCAGCAGCCAAGAAGCCGGGAGGCCATACAATGAGCAGTTCTTC.